The 24 T cell receptor beta chains below all came from one sample that was sequenced in a study of blood T cell repertoires in COVID-19. The table came from immunoSEQ multiplex PCR; TCRdb's copy has only in-frame clones and leaves some out. The repertoire includes 200,000 to 300,000 clones, about 87% of them detected once, and over 1.2% sits in the top ten. Source material: peripheral blood. The receptors here all came from a middle-aged woman who had recovered from COVID-19.

V gene TRBV6-5 combines with J gene TRBJ1-2; TRBD1 is a possible D gene (6 bases). The germline V gene has CDR1 MNHEY and CDR2 SVGAGI. CDR3 length equals 15 residues. Trimming shortened V by 2 bases and J by 7 bases, and 17 bases separated the two germline ends. The CDR3 reads CASSYTAPGASGYTF. CDR3 DNA sequence: TGTGCCAGCAGTTACACCGCGCCAGGGGCGAGTGGCTACACCTTC.

J is TRBJ2-1 and V is TRBV5-1; 7 bases are shared with TRBD1. This CDR3 is built from 17 residues. After removal of 2 bases from V and 3 bases from J, the junction contained 11 bases not matched to a gene. CDR1 and CDR2 from the germline V gene are SGHRS and YFSETQ. For the CDR3, the DNA is TGCGCCAGCAGCTTTGAAAGAGGGGGCTATGACTACAATGAGCAGTTCTTC. Translating it yields CASSFERGGYDYNEQFF.

The genes are TRBV20-1 and TRBJ1-5; TRBD1 might be the D (5 bases). Per the germline V gene, CDR1 is DFQATT and CDR2 is SNEGSKA (reference sequence). V shed 6 bases and J shed 1 base, with 19 bases lying between them. This CDR3 comprises 16 residues. The CDR3: CSASRQGTVSNQPQHF. The CDR3 region has the DNA TGCAGTGCCAGTAGGCAGGGAACGGTGAGCAATCAGCCCCAGCATTTT.

The sample holds one count of this clone. The rearrangement uses TRBV7-2 and TRBJ1-1, with 8 bases aligning to TRBD1. The trim removed 2 bases at V and 1 base at J, leaving 3 bases unmatched. The CDR3 sequence is 15 residues long. CDR1 is SGHTA, CDR2 FQGNSA, per germline. CDR3 sequence reads: CASSLLGQENTEAFF. CDR3 in DNA: TGTGCCAGCAGCTTATTGGGACAGGAGAACACTGAAGCTTTCTTT.

This chain uses TRBV7-8 with TRBJ2-5; tentative D call: TRBD1 (6 bases). The CDR3 is made up of 14 amino acids. Per the germline V gene, CDR1 is SGHVS and CDR2 is FQNEAQ. With 5 bases removed from V and 3 bases from J, the gap between germline ends came to 13 bases. In DNA form, the CDR3 reads TGTGCCAGCAGCCGAGACAGGAGTGAAGAGACCCAGTACTTC. It translates to CASSRDRSEETQYF. The whole variable domain, remainder taken from reference TRBV7-8 and TRBJ2-5, is GAGVSQSPRYKVAKRGQDVALRCDPISGHVSLFWYQQALGQGPEFLTYFQNEAQLDKSGLPSDRFFAERPEGSVSTLKIQRTQQEDSAVYLCASSRDRSEETQYFGPGTRLLVL.

V gene TRBV19 combines with J gene TRBJ2-1, with 8 nucleotides matching TRBD1. V gave up 5 bases and J gave up 5 bases; unmatched junction bases: 5. Germline assignment: CDR1 LNHDA and CDR2 SQIVND (reference sequence). The CDR3 is 14 amino acids. The CDR3 loop is CASSYRGVHNEQFF. Here the CDR3 DNA reads TGTGCCAGTAGTTACAGGGGGGTCCACAATGAGCAGTTCTTC.

V is TRBV27 and J is TRBJ1-4, with 8 bases identical to TRBD1. Germline-derived CDR1 and CDR2 are MNHEY and SMNVEV (reference sequence). This CDR3 has 14 amino acids. Losses at the gene ends were 5 bases for V and 7 bases for J; bases not matched to a gene: 6. CDR3 sequence: CASSRTGGVEKLFF. The CDR3 DNA reads TGTGCCAGCAGTCGTACAGGGGGTGTTGAAAAACTGTTTTTT.

The rearrangement joins TRBV4-1 to TRBJ2-3, with D perhaps TRBD2 (6 bases). Germline CDR1 reads MGHRA; CDR2 reads YSYEKL. The CDR3 contains 18 residues. V was cut by 0 bases and J by 8 bases, with 24 bases left in between. CDR3 sequence reads: CASSQDPATSQMRTTQYF. Here the CDR3 DNA reads TGCGCCAGCAGCCAAGATCCAGCCACTAGCCAAATGAGGACTACGCAGTATTTT.

This clone was seen once. J is TRBJ1-1 and V is TRBV11-2; D gene ambiguous. Germline values: CDR1 SGHAT, CDR2 FQNNGV. The ends were cut back, 5 bases at V and 0 bases at J, with 19 bases in the middle. This CDR3 has 17 residues. This CDR3 reads CASSPKRWYGMNTEAFF. CDR3 nucleotides: TGTGCCAGCAGCCCTAAAAGGTGGTACGGGATGAACACTGAAGCTTTCTTT.

The rearrangement uses TRBV2 and TRBJ1-2; D is uncertain. V lost 6 bases to trimming and J lost 7 bases, with 9 bases between them. Germline-derived CDR1 and CDR2 are SNHLY and FYNNEI. The CDR3 length is 11 residues. CDR3 sequence: CASSAGFGYTF. CDR3 sequence (DNA): TGTGCCAGCAGCGCAGGTTTTGGCTACACCTTC.

This clone was found once. The V gene is TRBV19, the J gene TRBJ1-2, with TRBD1 matching over 7 bases. The CDR3 spans 16 residues. CDR1 LNHDA and CDR2 SQIVND come from the germline V gene (reference sequence). The V and J ends lost 7 bases and 4 bases, in that order; junction bases with no gene match: 15. The CDR3 sequence: CASTLGGIAGLYGYTF. CDR3 bases: TGTGCCAGTACCTTAGGGGGCATAGCAGGACTCTATGGCTACACCTTC.

CDR3 region: CASSPKTGVLNTEAFF. The CDR3 DNA is TGCGCCAGCAGCCCAAAGACAGGGGTCCTGAACACTGAAGCTTTCTTT. This sequence joins TRBV5-1 and TRBJ1-1, with 8 bases lining up with TRBD1. CDR1 SGHRS and CDR2 YFSETQ come from the germline V gene. The CDR3 spans 16 residues. V lost 4 bases to trimming and J lost 0 bases; unmatched junction nucleotides: 8.

This clone was counted once. The chain uses TRBV3-1 (or the pseudogene TRBV3-2) and TRBJ2-7; 10 bases agree with TRBD1. CDR3 length: 13 residues. The germline V gene encodes CDR1 LGHDT and CDR2 YNNKEL (reference sequence). J was trimmed by 4 bases and V by 7 bases; bases with no gene match: 4. The CDR3 loop reads CASIGQGGYEQYF. In DNA form, the CDR3 reads TGTGCCAGCATAGGACAGGGGGGGTACGAGCAGTACTTC.

The chain uses TRBV11-2 and TRBJ2-7, with 8 bases fitting TRBD1. This CDR3 region has 18 residues. Germline CDR1 SGHAT, CDR2 FQNNGV. J was trimmed by 1 base and V by 5 bases; bases with no gene match: 16. The CDR3 DNA reads as TGTGCCAGCAGCGGCCACAACCCCCGGGACAGGCAGTCCTACGAGCAGTACTTC. Its translation: CASSGHNPRDRQSYEQYF.

This clone came up many times. The V and J genes are TRBV5-5 and TRBJ1-2; D is ambiguous. The germline V gene encodes CDR1 SGHKS and CDR2 YYEKEE (reference sequence). This CDR3 contains 13 residues. The germline V and J ends were trimmed by 4 bases and 5 bases, with 12 bases remaining between them. The CDR3 here is CASSERTGYGYTF. The CDR3 bases are TGTGCCAGCAGCGAAAGGACGGGATATGGCTACACCTTC.

CDR3 region: CATSRDHDTGELFF. The CDR3 DNA reads as TGTGCCACCAGCAGAGATCATGACACCGGGGAGCTGTTTTTT. The V gene is TRBV15, the J gene TRBJ2-2; no reliable D call. Germline V CDR1 and CDR2: LNHNV, YYDKDF (reference sequence). The CDR3 is 14 residues long. The V end was cut by 0 bases, the J end by 3 bases, with 5 bases between.

The chain employs TRBV27 and TRBJ1-6, with TRBD1 matching 7 bases. Germline CDR1 is MNHEY and CDR2 is SMNVEV (reference sequence). V gave up 3 bases and J gave up 7 bases; unmatched junction bases: 3. The CDR3 is 14 residues long. The CDR3 sequence is CASSLTGLNSPLHF. The CDR3, as DNA: TGTGCCAGCAGTTTGACAGGGCTAAATTCACCCCTCCACTTT.

This CDR3 reads CASSPRGRSYEQYF. The CDR3 DNA reads as TGTGCCAGCAGCCCCCGGGGTAGATCCTACGAGCAGTACTTC. This chain connects TRBV3-1 (or the pseudogene TRBV3-2) to TRBJ2-7; a possible D gene is TRBD2 (5 bases). Trimming removed 4 bases at V and 1 base at J, with 11 bases between. Germline CDR1 and CDR2: LGHDT and YNNKEL (reference sequence). The CDR3 consists of 14 residues.

The chain combines TRBV6-5 with TRBJ2-7; D might be TRBD1 (5 bases). Trimming removed 6 bases from V and 6 bases from J, with 9 bases in between. The CDR3 is 11 residues long. The V gene's germline CDR1 is MNHEY and CDR2 SVGAGI. The CDR3 nucleotides are TGTGCCAGCAGCCAGGGTCCCGAGCAGTACTTC. The encoded protein is CASSQGPEQYF.

CDR3 nucleotides: TGTGCCAGCAGTCCCCCAGCAGGGTCCAACACCTTC. The encoded protein is CASSPPAGSNTF. The V call is TRBV6-5, the J call TRBJ1-2; TRBD1 is a possible D gene (5 bases). CDR1 is MNHEY and CDR2 is SVGAGI in the germline V gene. The CDR3 is 12 residues long. V was clipped by 5 bases and J by 12 bases, with 16 bases between them.

This chain connects TRBV18 to TRBJ1-5; 8 bases align to TRBD1. CDR3 size: 17 residues. Germline CDR1 reads KGHSH; CDR2 reads LQKENI. Losses at the gene ends were 1 base for V and 2 bases for J; bases not matched to a gene: 7. CDR3 loop: CASSPLRQGPGNQPQHF. The CDR3 DNA is TGTGCCAGCTCACCACTTCGACAGGGGCCGGGCAATCAGCCCCAGCATTTT.

This clone was detected only once. The V and J genes are TRBV7-8 and TRBJ1-4, with a tentative D call TRBD1 (5 bases). This CDR3 has 15 residues. Germline V gene lookup returns CDR1 SGHVS and CDR2 FQNEAQ. V lost 5 bases, J lost 14 bases, and 24 bases lay in between. For the CDR3, the DNA is TGTGCCAGCAGCCGAGGCGCCGGGGGAATTGGGCGGCTGTTTTTT. It yields the protein CASSRGAGGIGRLFF.

The CDR3, as DNA: TGTGCCAGCAGCTTAGTCGGGGATACAGATACGCAGTATTTT. This translates into CASSLVGDTDTQYF. V gene TRBV7-9 combines with J gene TRBJ2-3; maybe TRBD2 (5 bases). The V end was cut by 1 base, the J end by 3 bases, with 8 bases between. Germline assignment: CDR1 SEHNR and CDR2 FQNEAQ (reference sequence). The CDR3 runs 14 residues.

V usage is TRBV30 and J usage is TRBJ1-3, with TRBD1 matching 12 bases. The CDR3 spans 15 residues. Germline CDR1 GTSNPN, CDR2 SVGIG (reference sequence). After removal of 4 bases from V and 4 bases from J, the junction contained 5 bases not matched to a gene. As DNA, the CDR3 is TGTGCCTGGACGGGACAGGGGGCGAGGGGAAACACCATATATTTT. This translates into CAWTGQGARGNTIYF.